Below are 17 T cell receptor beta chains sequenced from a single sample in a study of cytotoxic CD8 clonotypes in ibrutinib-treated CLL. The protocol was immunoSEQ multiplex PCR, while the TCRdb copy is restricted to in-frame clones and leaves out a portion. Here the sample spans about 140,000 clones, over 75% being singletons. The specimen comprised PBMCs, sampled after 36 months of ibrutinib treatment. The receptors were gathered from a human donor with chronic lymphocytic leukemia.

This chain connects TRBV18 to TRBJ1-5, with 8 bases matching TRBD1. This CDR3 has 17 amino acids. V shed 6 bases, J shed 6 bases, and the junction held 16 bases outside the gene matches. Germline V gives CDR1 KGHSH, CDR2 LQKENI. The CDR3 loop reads CASSPLRRQGFCQPQHF. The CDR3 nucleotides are TGTGCCAGCTCTCCTCTCCGAAGACAGGGGTTTTGTCAGCCCCAGCATTTT.

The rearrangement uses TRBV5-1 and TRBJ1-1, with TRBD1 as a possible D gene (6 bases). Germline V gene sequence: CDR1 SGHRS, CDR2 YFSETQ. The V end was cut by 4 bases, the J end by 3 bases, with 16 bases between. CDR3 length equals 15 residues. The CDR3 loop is CASSPRGGGDTEAFF. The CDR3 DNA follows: TGCGCCAGCAGCCCCCGAGGGGGTGGGGACACTGAAGCTTTCTTT.

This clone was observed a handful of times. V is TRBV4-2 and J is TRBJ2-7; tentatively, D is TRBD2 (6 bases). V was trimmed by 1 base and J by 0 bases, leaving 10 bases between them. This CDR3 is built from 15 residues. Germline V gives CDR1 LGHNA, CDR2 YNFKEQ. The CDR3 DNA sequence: TGTGCCAGCAGCCAAGGCGGGACGCACTCCTACGAGCAGTACTTC. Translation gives CASSQGGTHSYEQYF.

The CDR3 bases are TGTGCCAGCAGTGAAGTAGGAAACACCATATATTTT. Translating gives CASSEVGNTIYF. The chain joins TRBV2 to TRBJ1-3; D is unresolved. Germline assignment: CDR1 SNHLY and CDR2 FYNNEI. There are 12 residues in the CDR3. The V end was cut by 1 base, the J end by 4 bases, with 2 bases between.

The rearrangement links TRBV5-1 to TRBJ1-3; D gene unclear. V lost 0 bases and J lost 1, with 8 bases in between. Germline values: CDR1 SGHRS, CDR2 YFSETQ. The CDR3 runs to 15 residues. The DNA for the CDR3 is TGCGCCAGCAGCTTGGAATTGGGGTCTGGAAACACCATATATTTT. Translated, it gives CASSLELGSGNTIYF.

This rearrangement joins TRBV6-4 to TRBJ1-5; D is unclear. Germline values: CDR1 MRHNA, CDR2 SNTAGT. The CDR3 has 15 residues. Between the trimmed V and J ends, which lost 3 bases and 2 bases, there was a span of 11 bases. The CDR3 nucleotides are TGTGCCAGCAGTGAGAAGGAGGGTGGCAATCAGCCCCAGCATTTT. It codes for CASSEKEGGNQPQHF.

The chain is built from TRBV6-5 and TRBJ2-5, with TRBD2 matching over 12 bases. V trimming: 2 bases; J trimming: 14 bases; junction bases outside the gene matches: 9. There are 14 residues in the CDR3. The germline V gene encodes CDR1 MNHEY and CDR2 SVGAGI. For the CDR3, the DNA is TGTGCCAGCAGTTACAACGGACTAGCGGGGCCCCCATACTTC. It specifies CASSYNGLAGPPYF.

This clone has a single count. The CDR3: CASSLGRGVYGYTF. In nucleotides, the CDR3 is TGTGCCAGCAGCTTAGGCCGAGGGGTCTATGGCTACACCTTC. The chain is built from TRBV7-9 and TRBJ1-2; a possible D gene is TRBD1 (5 bases). The CDR3 runs to 14 residues. CDR1 and CDR2 from the germline V gene are SEHNR and FQNEAQ (reference sequence). Trimming stripped 1 base from V and 4 bases from J, with 10 bases between.

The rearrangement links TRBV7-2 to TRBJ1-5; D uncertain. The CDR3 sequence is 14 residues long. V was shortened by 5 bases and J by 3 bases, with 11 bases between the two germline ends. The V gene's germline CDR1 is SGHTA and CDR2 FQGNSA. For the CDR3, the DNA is TGTGCCAGCAGCCGTGGACCCAACAATCAGCCCCAGCATTTT. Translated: CASSRGPNNQPQHF.

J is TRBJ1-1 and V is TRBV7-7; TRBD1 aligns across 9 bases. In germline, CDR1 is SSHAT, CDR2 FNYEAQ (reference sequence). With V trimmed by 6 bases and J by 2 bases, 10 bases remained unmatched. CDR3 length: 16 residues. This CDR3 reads CASRPQGASGNTEAFF. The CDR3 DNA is TGTGCCAGCAGACCACAGGGGGCGTCTGGCAACACTGAAGCTTTCTTT.

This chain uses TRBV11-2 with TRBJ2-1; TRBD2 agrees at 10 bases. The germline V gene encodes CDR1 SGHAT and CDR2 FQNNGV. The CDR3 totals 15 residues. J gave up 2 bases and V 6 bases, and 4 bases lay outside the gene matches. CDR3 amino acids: CASSWLAGAYNEQFF. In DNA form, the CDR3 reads TGTGCCAGCAGTTGGCTAGCGGGGGCCTACAATGAGCAGTTCTTC.

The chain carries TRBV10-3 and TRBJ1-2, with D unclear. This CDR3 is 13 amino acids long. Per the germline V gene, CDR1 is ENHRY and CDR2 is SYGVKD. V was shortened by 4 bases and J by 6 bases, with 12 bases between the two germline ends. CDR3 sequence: CAISAAGVDGYTF. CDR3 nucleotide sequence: TGTGCCATCAGTGCCGCCGGGGTGGATGGCTACACCTTC.

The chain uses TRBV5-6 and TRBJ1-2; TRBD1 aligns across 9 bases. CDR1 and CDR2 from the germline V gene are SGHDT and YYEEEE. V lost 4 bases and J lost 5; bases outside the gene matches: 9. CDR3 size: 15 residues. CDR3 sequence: CASSARDRVLYGYTF. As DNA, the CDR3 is TGTGCCAGCAGCGCCCGGGACAGGGTACTTTATGGCTACACCTTC.

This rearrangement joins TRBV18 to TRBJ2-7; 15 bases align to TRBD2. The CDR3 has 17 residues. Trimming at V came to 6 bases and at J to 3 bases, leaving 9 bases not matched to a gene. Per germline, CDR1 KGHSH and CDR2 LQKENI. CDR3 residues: CASSAGTSGGILYEQYF. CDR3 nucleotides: TGTGCCAGCTCCGCCGGGACTAGCGGGGGGATCCTCTACGAGCAGTACTTC.

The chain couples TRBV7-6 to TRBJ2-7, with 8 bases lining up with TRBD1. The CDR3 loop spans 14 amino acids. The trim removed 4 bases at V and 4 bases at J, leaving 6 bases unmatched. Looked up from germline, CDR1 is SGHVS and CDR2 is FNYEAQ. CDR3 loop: CASSSGQGGYEQYF. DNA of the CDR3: TGTGCCAGCAGCTCCGGACAGGGTGGGTACGAGCAGTACTTC. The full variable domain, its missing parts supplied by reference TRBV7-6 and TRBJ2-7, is GAGVSQSPRYKVTKRGQDVALRCDPISGHVSLYWYRQALGQGPEFLTYFNYEAQQDKSGLPNDRFSAERPEGSISTLTIQRTEQRDSAMYRCASSSGQGGYEQYFGPGTRLTVT.

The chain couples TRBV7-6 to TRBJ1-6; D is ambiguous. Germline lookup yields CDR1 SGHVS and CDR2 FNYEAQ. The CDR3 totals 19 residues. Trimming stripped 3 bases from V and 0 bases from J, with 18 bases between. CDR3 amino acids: CASSFVNLYMGSYNSPLHF. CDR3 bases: TGTGCCAGCAGCTTCGTCAACCTATACATGGGCTCCTATAATTCACCCCTCCACTTT.

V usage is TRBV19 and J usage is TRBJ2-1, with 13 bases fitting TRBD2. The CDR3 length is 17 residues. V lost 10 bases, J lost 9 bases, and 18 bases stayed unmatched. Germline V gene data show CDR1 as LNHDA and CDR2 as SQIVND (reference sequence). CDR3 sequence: CATRLNGGLAGLGEQFF. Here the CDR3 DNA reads TGTGCCACTAGACTGAATGGGGGACTAGCGGGATTGGGTGAGCAGTTCTTC. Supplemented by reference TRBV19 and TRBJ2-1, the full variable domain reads DGGITQSPKYLFRKEGQNVTLSCEQNLNHDAMYWYRQDPGQGLRLIYYSQIVNDFQKGDIAEGYSVSREKKESFPLTVTSAQKNPTAFYLCATRLNGGLAGLGEQFFGPGTRLTVL.